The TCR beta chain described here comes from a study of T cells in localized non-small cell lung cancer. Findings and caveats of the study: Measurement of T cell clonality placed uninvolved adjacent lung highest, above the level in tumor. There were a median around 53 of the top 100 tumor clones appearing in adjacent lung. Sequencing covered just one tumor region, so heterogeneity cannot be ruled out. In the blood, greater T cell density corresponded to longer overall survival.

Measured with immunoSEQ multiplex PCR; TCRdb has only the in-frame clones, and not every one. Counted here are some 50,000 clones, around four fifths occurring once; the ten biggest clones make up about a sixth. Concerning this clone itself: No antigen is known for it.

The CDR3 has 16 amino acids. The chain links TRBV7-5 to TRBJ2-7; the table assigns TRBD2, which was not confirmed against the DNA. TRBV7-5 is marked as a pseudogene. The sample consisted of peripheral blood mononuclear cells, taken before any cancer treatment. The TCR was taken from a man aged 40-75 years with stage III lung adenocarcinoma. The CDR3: CARSPFLAGASYEQYF. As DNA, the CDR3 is TGTGCCAGAAGCCCGTTTTTAGCGGGGGCCTCCTACGAGCAGTACTTC.